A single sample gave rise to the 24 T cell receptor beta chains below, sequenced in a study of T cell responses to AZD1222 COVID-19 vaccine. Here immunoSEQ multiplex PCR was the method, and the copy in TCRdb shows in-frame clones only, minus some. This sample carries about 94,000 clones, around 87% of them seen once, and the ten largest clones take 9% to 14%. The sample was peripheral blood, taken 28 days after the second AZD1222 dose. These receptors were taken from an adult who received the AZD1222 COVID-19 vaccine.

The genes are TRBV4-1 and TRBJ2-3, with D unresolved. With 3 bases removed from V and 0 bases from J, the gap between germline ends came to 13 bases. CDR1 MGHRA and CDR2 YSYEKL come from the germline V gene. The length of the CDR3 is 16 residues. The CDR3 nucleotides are TGCGCCAGCAGCCAGGATGACATAACTAGCACAGATACGCAGTATTTT. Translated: CASSQDDITSTDTQYF.

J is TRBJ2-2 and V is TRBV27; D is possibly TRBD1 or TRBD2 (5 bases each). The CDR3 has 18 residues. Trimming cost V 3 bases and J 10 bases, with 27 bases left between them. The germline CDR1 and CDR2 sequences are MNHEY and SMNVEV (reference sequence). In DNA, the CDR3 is TGTGCCAGCAGTTTGGGACCCCGGTTCAAGGTCTACTCCGAGGAGCTGTTTTTT. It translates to CASSLGPRFKVYSEELFF.

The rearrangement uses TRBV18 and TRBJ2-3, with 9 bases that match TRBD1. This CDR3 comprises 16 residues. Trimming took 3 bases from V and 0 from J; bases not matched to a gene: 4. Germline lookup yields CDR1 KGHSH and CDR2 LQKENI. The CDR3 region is CASSPGTGFSTDTQYF. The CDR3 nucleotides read TGTGCCAGCTCACCTGGGACAGGGTTTAGCACAGATACGCAGTATTTT.

This chain's CDR3 is CASSETERHNSPLHF. CDR3 DNA: TGTGCCAGCAGCGAGACTGAACGACATAATTCACCCCTCCACTTT. This chain joins TRBV3-1 (or the pseudogene TRBV3-2) and TRBJ1-6; D gene unclear. CDR1 and CDR2 from the germline V gene are LGHDT and YNNKEL (reference sequence). V was pared by 5 bases and J by 5 bases, with 13 bases between. The CDR3 runs to 15 residues.

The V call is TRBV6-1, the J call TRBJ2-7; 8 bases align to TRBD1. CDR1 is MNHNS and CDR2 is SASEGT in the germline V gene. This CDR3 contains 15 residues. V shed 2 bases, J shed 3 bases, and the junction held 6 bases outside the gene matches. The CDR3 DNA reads TGTGCCAGCAGTGAATCCCCAGGGGGCATCTACGAGCAGTACTTC. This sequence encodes CASSESPGGIYEQYF.

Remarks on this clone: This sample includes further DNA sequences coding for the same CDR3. CDR3 in amino acids: CASSPRRSQETQYF. CDR3 nucleotide sequence: TGTGCCAGCAGCCCCCGACGCTCCCAAGAGACCCAGTACTTC. The chain links TRBV7-8 to TRBJ2-5; unclear D gene. The CDR3 sequence is 14 residues long. Germline V CDR1 and CDR2: SGHVS, FQNEAQ. With 5 bases removed from V and 1 base from J, the gap between germline ends came to 11 bases.

CDR3 protein: CASSLMGDTEAFF. CDR3 nucleotide sequence: TGTGCCAGCAGCTTGATGGGTGACACTGAAGCTTTCTTT. The rearrangement links TRBV7-9 to TRBJ1-1; D unresolved. V lost 3 bases and J 3 bases, leaving 8 bases between the germline ends. The germline V gene encodes CDR1 SEHNR and CDR2 FQNEAQ (reference sequence). The CDR3 length is 13 residues. Full variable domain (outside the CDR3, taken from reference TRBV7-9 and TRBJ1-1): DTGVSQNPRHKITKRGQNVTFRCDPISEHNRLYWYRQTLGQGPEFLTYFQNEAQLEKSRLLSDRFSAERPKGSFSTLEIQRTEQGDSAMYLCASSLMGDTEAFFGQGTRLTVV.

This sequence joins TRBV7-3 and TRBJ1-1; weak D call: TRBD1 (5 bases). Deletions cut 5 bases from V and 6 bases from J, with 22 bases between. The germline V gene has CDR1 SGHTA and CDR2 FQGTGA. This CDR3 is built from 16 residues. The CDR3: CASSPSGTRGTSEAFF. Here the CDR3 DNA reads TGTGCCAGCAGCCCGTCGGGGACGCGGGGAACTTCTGAAGCTTTCTTT.

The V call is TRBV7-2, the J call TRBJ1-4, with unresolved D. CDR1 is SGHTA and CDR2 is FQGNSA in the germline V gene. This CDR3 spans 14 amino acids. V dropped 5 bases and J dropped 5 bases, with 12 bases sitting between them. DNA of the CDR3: TGTGCCAGCAGCCTTCAGGCCGACAATGAAAAACTGTTTTTT. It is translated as CASSLQADNEKLFF.

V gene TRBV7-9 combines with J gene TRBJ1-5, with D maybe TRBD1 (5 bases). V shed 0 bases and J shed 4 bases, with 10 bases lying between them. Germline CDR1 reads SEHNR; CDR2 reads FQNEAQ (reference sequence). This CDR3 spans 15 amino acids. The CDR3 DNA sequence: TGTGCCAGCAGCTTAGCGGGGACGGTTAATCAGCCCCAGCATTTT. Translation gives CASSLAGTVNQPQHF. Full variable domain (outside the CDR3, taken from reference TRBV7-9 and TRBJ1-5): DTGVSQNPRHKITKRGQNVTFRCDPISEHNRLYWYRQTLGQGPEFLTYFQNEAQLEKSRLLSDRFSAERPKGSFSTLEIQRTEQGDSAMYLCASSLAGTVNQPQHFGDGTRLSIL.

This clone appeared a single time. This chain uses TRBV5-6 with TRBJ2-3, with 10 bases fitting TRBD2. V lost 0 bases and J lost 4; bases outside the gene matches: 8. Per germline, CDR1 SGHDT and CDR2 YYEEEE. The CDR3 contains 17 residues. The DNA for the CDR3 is TGTGCCAGCAGCTTGGCCAGTCTAGCGGGGGTTTCAGATACGCAGTATTTT. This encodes CASSLASLAGVSDTQYF.

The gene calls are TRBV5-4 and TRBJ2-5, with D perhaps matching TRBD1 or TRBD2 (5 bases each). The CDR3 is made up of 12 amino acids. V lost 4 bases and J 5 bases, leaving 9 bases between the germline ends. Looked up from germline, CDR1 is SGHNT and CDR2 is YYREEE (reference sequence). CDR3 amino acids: CASSRDPETQYF. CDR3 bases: TGTGCCAGCAGCCGGGACCCCGAGACCCAGTACTTC.

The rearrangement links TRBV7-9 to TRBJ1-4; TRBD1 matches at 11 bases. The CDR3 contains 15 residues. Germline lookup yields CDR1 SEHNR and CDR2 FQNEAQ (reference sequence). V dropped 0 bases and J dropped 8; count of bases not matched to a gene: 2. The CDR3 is CASSLARTGGEKLFF. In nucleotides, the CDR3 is TGTGCCAGCAGCTTAGCGAGGACAGGGGGCGAAAAACTGTTTTTT.

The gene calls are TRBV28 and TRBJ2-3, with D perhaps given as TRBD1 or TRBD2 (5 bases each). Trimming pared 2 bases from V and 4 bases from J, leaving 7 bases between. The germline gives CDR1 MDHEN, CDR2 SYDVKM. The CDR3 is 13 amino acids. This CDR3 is CASSLRDPDTQYF. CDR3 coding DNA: TGTGCCAGCAGTTTACGGGACCCAGATACGCAGTATTTT.

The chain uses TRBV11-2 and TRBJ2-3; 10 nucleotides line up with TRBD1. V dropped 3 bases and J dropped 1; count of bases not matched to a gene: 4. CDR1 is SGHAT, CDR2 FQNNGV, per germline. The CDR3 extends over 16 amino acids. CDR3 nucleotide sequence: TGTGCCAGCAGCTTCCCGACAGGGGGCGGCACAGATACGCAGTATTTT. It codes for CASSFPTGGGTDTQYF. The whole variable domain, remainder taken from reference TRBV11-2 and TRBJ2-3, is EAGVAQSPRYKIIEKRQSVAFWCNPISGHATLYWYQQILGQGPKLLIQFQNNGVVDDSQLPKDRFSAERLKGVDSTLKIQPAKLEDSAVYLCASSFPTGGGTDTQYFGPGTRLTVL.

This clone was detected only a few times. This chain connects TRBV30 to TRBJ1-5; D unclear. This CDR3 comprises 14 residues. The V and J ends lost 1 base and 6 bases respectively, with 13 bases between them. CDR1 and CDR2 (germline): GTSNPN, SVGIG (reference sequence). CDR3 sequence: CAWSAVDRGQPQHF. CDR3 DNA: TGTGCCTGGAGTGCTGTTGATCGGGGTCAGCCCCAGCATTTT.

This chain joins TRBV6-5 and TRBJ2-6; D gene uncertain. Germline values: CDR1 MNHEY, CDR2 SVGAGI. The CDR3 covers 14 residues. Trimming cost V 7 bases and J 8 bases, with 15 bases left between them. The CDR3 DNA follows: TGTGCCAGCACCAATACAAAAGGAACCAACGTCCTGACTTTC. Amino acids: CASTNTKGTNVLTF.

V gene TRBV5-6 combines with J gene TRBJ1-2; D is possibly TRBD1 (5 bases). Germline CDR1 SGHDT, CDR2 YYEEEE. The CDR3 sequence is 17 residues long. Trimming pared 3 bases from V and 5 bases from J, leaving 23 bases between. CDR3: CASSSPEWDGLHYGYTF. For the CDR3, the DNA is TGTGCCAGCAGCTCACCTGAGTGGGACGGTCTCCATTATGGCTACACCTTC.

Written as DNA, the CDR3 is TGTGCCAGCAGCTTGGAGGTCCCAGCCAGGGCCCAGTACTTC. It encodes CASSLEVPARAQYF. The V and J genes are TRBV5-8 and TRBJ2-5, with a possible D match to TRBD1 (5 bases). V was pared by 0 bases and J by 9 bases, with 15 bases between. The CDR3 runs to 14 residues. Germline CDR1 is SGHTS and CDR2 is YDEGEE.

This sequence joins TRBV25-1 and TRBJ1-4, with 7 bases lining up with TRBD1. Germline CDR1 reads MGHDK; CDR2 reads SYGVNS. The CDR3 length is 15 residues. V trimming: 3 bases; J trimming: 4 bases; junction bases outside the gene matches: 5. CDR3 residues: CASSEDRRHNEKLFF. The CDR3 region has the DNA TGTGCCAGCAGTGAGGACAGGCGGCATAATGAAAAACTGTTTTTT.

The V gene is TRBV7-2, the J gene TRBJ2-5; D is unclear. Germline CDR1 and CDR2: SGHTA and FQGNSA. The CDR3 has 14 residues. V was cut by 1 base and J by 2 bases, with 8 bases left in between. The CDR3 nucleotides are TGTGCCAGCAGCTTAGAGGCGTCTCAAGAGACCCAGTACTTC. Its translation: CASSLEASQETQYF.

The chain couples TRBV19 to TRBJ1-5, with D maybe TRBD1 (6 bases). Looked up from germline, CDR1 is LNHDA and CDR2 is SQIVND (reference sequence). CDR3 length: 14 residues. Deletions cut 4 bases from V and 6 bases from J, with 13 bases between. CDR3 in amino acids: CASSTGVCGQPQHF. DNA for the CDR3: TGTGCCAGTAGTACAGGGGTGTGCGGTCAGCCCCAGCATTTT.

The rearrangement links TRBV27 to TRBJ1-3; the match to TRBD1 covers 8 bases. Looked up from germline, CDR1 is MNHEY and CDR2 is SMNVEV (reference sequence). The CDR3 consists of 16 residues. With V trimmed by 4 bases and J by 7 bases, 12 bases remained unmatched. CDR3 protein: CASSSIRDRNRNTIYF. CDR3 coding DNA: TGTGCCAGCAGTTCGATCCGGGACAGGAATAGGAACACCATATATTTT.

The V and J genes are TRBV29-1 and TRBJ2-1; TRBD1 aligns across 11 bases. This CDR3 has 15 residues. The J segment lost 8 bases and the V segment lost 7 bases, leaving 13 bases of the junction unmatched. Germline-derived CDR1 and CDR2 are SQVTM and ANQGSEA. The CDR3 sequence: CSARRDRGVVDEQFF. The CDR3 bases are TGCAGCGCGAGGCGGGACAGGGGGGTAGTCGATGAGCAGTTCTTC.